A selection of T cell receptor beta chains follows, all from one sample in a study of blood T cell repertoires in COVID-19. The method was immunoSEQ multiplex PCR; TCRdb's version includes in-frame clones alone and lacks a portion of them. Of 270,000 or so clones listed, 83% are singletons. Input material: peripheral blood. The source is a woman aged 45 to 65 who had recovered from COVID-19. The CDR3 runs from the conserved cysteine through the conserved F or W. The D gene is left open where the match is weak. Expanded clones get a size class; other rows say once, few or many, or leave the size out.

clone_size,d_call,j_call,v_call,cdr3_aa,cdr3_nt
-,TRBD1,TRBJ2-7,TRBV12-3/TRBV12-4,CASRQTGPYEQYF,TGTGCCAGCAGGCAGACAGGGCCCTACGAGCAGTACTTC
-,-,TRBJ1-1,TRBV25-1,CASTNGGGTEAFF,TGTGCCAGCACTAACGGCGGGGGAACTGAAGCTTTCTTT
-,-,TRBJ1-1,TRBV29-1,CSVEYPGGTEAFF,TGCAGCGTTGAATACCCGGGAGGCACTGAAGCTTTCTTT
-,-,TRBJ2-7,TRBV19,CASREGLLSYEQYF,TGTGCCAGTAGAGAAGGACTGCTCTCCTACGAGCAGTACTTC
-,-,TRBJ2-5,TRBV5-4,CASRYGEGRETQYF,TGTGCCAGCAGATACGGAGAGGGGAGGGAGACCCAGTACTTC
-,TRBD1,TRBJ2-1,TRBV5-1,CASSPRQGTYNEQFF,TGCGCCAGCAGCCCCCGACAGGGGACCTACAATGAGCAGTTCTTC
-,-,TRBJ1-3,TRBV19,CASRFTGLPSGNTIYF,TGTGCCAGTAGATTCACCGGGTTGCCCTCTGGAAACACCATATATTTT
-,-,TRBJ2-4,TRBV19,CASSIAIGLAKNIQYF,TGTGCCAGTAGTATAGCCATCGGGTTAGCCAAAAACATTCAGTACTTC
-,-,TRBJ2-7,TRBV6-5,CASSRGNEQYF,TGTGCCAGCAGCCGGGGTAACGAGCAGTACTTC
-,-,TRBJ1-2,TRBV19,CASSTGLNYGYTF,TGTGCCAGTAGCACAGGGCTCAACTATGGCTACACCTTC
-,-,TRBJ2-5,TRBV14,CASSHRMTSQETQYF,TGTGCCAGCAGCCACCGAATGACTAGCCAAGAGACCCAGTACTTC
-,TRBD1,TRBJ1-2,TRBV7-6,CASSLAPGQGLGNYGYTF,TGTGCCAGCAGCTTAGCTCCGGGACAGGGCCTGGGTAACTATGGCTACACCTTC
once,-,TRBJ1-3,TRBV29-1,CSVQDPGGNTIYF,TGCAGCGTTCAGGATCCAGGGGGAAACACCATATATTTT
few,TRBD2,TRBJ2-1,TRBV6-4,CASSPGAGGYNEQFF,TGTGCCAGCAGTCCAGGGGCGGGAGGGTACAATGAGCAGTTCTTC
few,-,TRBJ1-6,TRBV7-9,CASSLVSPGAPLHF,TGTGCCAGCAGCTTAGTAAGCCCCGGGGCACCCCTCCACTTT
-,-,TRBJ1-6,TRBV18,CASSPGGNNSPLHF,TGTGCCAGCTCCCCCGGAGGGAATAATTCACCCCTCCACTTT
-,-,TRBJ2-7,TRBV1,CTSSPPGGSDEQYF,TGCACCAGCAGCCCTCCCGGCGGGAGTGATGAGCAGTACTTC
-,TRBD1,TRBJ1-3,TRBV5-4,CASTQQGAMSGNTIYF,TGTGCCAGCACCCAACAGGGGGCTATGTCTGGAAACACCATATATTTT
-,-,TRBJ2-1,TRBV12-5,CASGAGTRDNEQFF,TGTGCTAGTGGGGCCGGGACTCGAGACAATGAGCAGTTCTTC
many,-,TRBJ2-7,TRBV7-2,CASSLAGLEPYEQYF,TGTGCCAGCAGCTTAGCGGGGCTCGAGCCCTACGAGCAGTACTTC
-,TRBD1,TRBJ2-7,TRBV7-2,CASSSWDSKSYEQYF,TGTGCCAGCAGCTCCTGGGACAGTAAATCCTACGAGCAGTACTTC
-,TRBD1,TRBJ2-5,TRBV10-3,CAISDRGSETQYF,TGTGCCATCTCGGACAGGGGTTCAGAGACCCAGTACTTC
once,-,TRBJ2-1,TRBV6-6,CASSYSFAEQFF,TGTGCCAGCAGTTACTCGTTCGCGGAGCAGTTCTTC
few,TRBD1,TRBJ1-3,TRBV27,CASASLGQGAYGNTIYF,TGTGCCAGCGCTTCGCTCGGACAGGGGGCGTACGGAAACACCATATATTTT
-,TRBD2,TRBJ2-7,TRBV14,CASSYTSGTIYEQYF,TGTGCCAGCAGCTACACTAGCGGAACGATCTACGAGCAGTACTTC
-,-,TRBJ2-2,TRBV10-3,CAISDKNRDTGELFF,TGTGCCATCAGTGACAAGAACAGGGACACCGGGGAGCTGTTTTTT
once,-,TRBJ1-2,TRBV4-3,CASSQERGARGNGYTF,TGCGCCAGCAGCCAAGAGCGCGGGGCCCGGGGGAATGGCTACACCTTC
-,TRBD1,TRBJ1-1,TRBV28,CASSKRRQGAVRNTEAFF,TGTGCCAGCAGTAAAAGGAGACAGGGGGCGGTGAGAAACACTGAAGCTTTCTTT
-,TRBD1,TRBJ2-7,TRBV29-1,CSVERTGYEQYF,TGCAGCGTTGAGAGGACAGGGTACGAGCAGTACTTC
-,-,TRBJ2-1,TRBV9,CASSPGLSSYNEQFF,TGTGCCAGCAGCCCCGGACTCAGCTCCTACAATGAGCAGTTCTTC
-,-,TRBJ1-2,TRBV28,CASSPGGGYGYTF,TGTGCCAGCAGCCCGGGGGGGGGCTATGGCTACACCTTC
-,-,TRBJ2-5,TRBV18,CASSFSAIQVGETQYF,TGTGCCAGCTCATTTTCCGCGATACAGGTGGGAGAGACCCAGTACTTC
once,-,TRBJ2-6,TRBV28,CASTRGAVSGANVLTF,TGTGCCAGCACCAGGGGAGCCGTCTCTGGGGCCAACGTCCTGACTTTC
-,TRBD1,TRBJ1-5,TRBV7-8,CASSSYRGRGDQPQHF,TGTGCCAGCAGCTCTTACAGGGGGCGCGGAGATCAGCCCCAGCATTTT
-,TRBD2,TRBJ2-3,TRBV7-2,CASSALGSSGFTDTQYF,TGTGCCAGCAGCGCCTTAGGGTCTAGCGGATTCACAGATACGCAGTATTTT